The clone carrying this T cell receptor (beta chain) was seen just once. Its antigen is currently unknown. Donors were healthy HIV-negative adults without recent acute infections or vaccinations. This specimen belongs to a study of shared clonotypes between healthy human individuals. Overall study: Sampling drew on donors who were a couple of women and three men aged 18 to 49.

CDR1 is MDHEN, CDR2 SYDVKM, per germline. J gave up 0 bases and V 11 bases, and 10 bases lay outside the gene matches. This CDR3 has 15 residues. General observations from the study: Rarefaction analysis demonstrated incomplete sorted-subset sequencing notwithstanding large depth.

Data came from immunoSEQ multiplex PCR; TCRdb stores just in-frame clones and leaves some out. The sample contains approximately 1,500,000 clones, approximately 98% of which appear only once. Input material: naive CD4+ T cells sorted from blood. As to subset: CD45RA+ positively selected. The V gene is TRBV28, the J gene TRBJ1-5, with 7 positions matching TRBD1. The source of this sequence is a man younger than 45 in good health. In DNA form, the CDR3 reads TGTGCCTCGGGGGGGGACAGATATAGCAATCAGCCCCAGCATTTT. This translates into CASGGDRYSNQPQHF.